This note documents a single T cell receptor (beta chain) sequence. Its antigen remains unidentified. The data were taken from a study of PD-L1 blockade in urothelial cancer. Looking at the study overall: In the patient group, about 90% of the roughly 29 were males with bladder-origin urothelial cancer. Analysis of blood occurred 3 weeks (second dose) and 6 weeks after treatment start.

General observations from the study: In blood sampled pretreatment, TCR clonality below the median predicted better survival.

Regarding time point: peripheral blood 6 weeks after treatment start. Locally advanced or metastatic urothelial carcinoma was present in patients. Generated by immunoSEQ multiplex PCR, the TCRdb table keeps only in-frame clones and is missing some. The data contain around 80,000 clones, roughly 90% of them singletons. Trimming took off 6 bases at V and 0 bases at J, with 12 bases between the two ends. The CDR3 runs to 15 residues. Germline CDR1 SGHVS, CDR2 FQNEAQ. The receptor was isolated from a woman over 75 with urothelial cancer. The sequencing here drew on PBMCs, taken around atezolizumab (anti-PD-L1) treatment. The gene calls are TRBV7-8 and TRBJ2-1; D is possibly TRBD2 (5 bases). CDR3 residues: CASSAATISYNEQFF. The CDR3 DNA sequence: TGTGCCAGCAGTGCCGCGACTATCTCCTACAATGAGCAGTTCTTC.